This T cell receptor (beta chain) appears in the sequencing data of a study of blood T cell repertoires in COVID-19. Background on the study: Donors in the United States, Italy and Spain gave samples during acute or convalescent COVID-19. T cells, B-cell-depleted T cells, or PBMCs supplied cDNA or gDNA.

In the original analysis: Researchers report that nucleated cell counts were estimated from reference gene primer amplification. Sequenced by immunoSEQ multiplex PCR; TCRdb stores in-frame clones only, minus some. The V and J calls and clone size come from that table; D and trimming were worked out from the DNA. The sample contains some 83,000 clones, around 80% of which appear only once. CDR1 and CDR2 from the germline V gene are SGHKS and YYEKEE (reference sequence). This CDR3 comprises 16 residues. The J segment lost 0 bases and the V segment lost 5 bases, leaving 5 bases of the junction unmatched.

The source is a man in his sixties with active or convalescent COVID-19. The rearrangement joins TRBV5-5 to TRBJ2-2; 9 nucleotides align to TRBD1. The sequenced material came from peripheral blood. The CDR3 reads CASRVQGAANTGELFF. CDR3 sequence (DNA): TGTGCCAGCAGAGTACAGGGGGCTGCGAACACCGGGGAGCTGTTTTTT.